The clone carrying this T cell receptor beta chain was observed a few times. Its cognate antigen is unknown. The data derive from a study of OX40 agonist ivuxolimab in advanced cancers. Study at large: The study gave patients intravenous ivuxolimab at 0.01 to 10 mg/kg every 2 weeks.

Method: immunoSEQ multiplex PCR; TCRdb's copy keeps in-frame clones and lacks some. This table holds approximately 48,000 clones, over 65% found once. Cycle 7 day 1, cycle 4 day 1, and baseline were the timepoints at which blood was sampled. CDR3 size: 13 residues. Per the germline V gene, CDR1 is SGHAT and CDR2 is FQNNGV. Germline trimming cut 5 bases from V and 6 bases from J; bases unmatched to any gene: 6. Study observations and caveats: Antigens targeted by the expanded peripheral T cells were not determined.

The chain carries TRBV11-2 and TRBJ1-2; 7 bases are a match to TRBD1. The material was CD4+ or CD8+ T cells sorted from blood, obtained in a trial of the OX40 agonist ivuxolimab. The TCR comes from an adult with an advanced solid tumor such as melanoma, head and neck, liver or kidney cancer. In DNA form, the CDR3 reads TGTGCCAGCAGCCCCATAGACAGGGATGGCTACACCTTC. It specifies CASSPIDRDGYTF.